The rows below give T cell receptor beta chains drawn from one sample of a study of blood T cell repertoires in COVID-19. Clones were sequenced by immunoSEQ multiplex PCR, and TCRdb holds only the in-frame ones, with some missing. The table lists roughly 60,000 clones, nearly 95% of them singletons. The sample comprised peripheral blood. The receptors stem from a man over 45 with active COVID-19. Each CDR3 is given with its conserved first and last residue. The D gene is left open where the match is weak. The size field is filled for only some rows; it gives once, few, many or a size class.

>NA|TRBV27|TRBD2|TRBJ2-3
TGTGCCAGCAGTTTAGGGGCGGGAGGGTCTGATACGCAGTATTTT
CASSLGAGGSDTQYF
>NA|TRBV6-5|TRBD1|TRBJ2-5
TGTGCCAGCAGAGAGGGACAGGGGTCATTCGAGACCCAGTACTTC
CASREGQGSFETQYF
>NA|TRBV28|TRBD2|TRBJ2-5
TGTGCCAGCAGTGTCCTGGGGAGGGTGGGAGAGACCCAGTACTTC
CASSVLGRVGETQYF
>NA|TRBV6-5|NA|TRBJ1-2
TGTGCCAGCAGTCCAATTACGACAGTTGCCTATGGCTACACCTTC
CASSPITTVAYGYTF
>NA|TRBV6-6|NA|TRBJ2-3
TGTGCCAGCAGTTACCCAAAGGGAGGAGGAGATACGCAGTATTTT
CASSYPKGGGDTQYF
>NA|TRBV7-2|TRBD2|TRBJ2-1
TGTGCCAGCAGCCCCCCCGGCCTAGCGGGGGGGCGGAATGAGCAGTTCTTC
CASSPPGLAGGRNEQFF
>NA|TRBV5-5|TRBD2|TRBJ2-3
TGTGCCAGCGGTCGGGCTGGGACTAGCGGGACTAATACGCAGTATTTT
CASGRAGTSGTNTQYF
>NA|TRBV7-9|NA|TRBJ2-7
TGTGCCAGCAGCCCCCTCCGGACAGATAACTACGAGCAGTACTTC
CASSPLRTDNYEQYF
>NA|TRBV7-3|TRBD1|TRBJ2-3
TGTGCCAGCAGCCGCGGGACAGGAGATTGGAATACGCAGTATTTT
CASSRGTGDWNTQYF
>once|TRBV6-5|NA|TRBJ2-7
TGTGCCAGCAGTTACTCGCCGCACCTGAGCTACGAGCAGTACTTC
CASSYSPHLSYEQYF
>NA|TRBV9|NA|TRBJ2-1
TGTGCCAGCAGCGTAGAGGGAACAGCGGGCTACAATGAGCAGTTCTTC
CASSVEGTAGYNEQFF
>once|TRBV12-3/TRBV12-4|NA|TRBJ2-5
TGTGCCAGCAGTTTATCAGCTGCCGGGGCCCAGTACTTC
CASSLSAAGAQYF
>few|TRBV5-1|TRBD1|TRBJ2-2
TGCGCCAGCAGCGCCACCGGGACAGCGAACACCGGGGAGCTGTTTTTT
CASSATGTANTGELFF
>NA|TRBV28|NA|TRBJ2-3
TGTGCCAGCAGTTCCCCCTACCGGAGCGCCGGCACAGATACGCAGTATTTT
CASSSPYRSAGTDTQYF
>NA|TRBV7-2|TRBD2|TRBJ2-5
TGTGCCAGCAGTCGAAGCGGGGGGGGCGAGACCCAGTACTTC
CASSRSGGGETQYF
>NA|TRBV27|TRBD2|TRBJ2-3
TGTGCCAGCAGTTCGGTAGCGGGACCCACAGATACGCAGTATTTT
CASSSVAGPTDTQYF
>NA|TRBV28|TRBD1|TRBJ2-7
TGTGCCAGCAGGAGACAGGGGATCACCTACGAGCAGTACTTC
CASRRQGITYEQYF
>NA|TRBV5-5|TRBD2|TRBJ2-5
TGTGCCAGCAGCTTGGCTAGCGGCGAGACCCAGTACTTC
CASSLASGETQYF
>NA|TRBV5-1|TRBD2|TRBJ2-2
TGCGCCAGCAGGGCCTTTAGCGGGACCGGGGAGCTGTTTTTT
CASRAFSGTGELFF
>NA|TRBV7-7|NA|TRBJ2-7
TGTGCCAGCAGCTCGAAAGACGGAGTCGAGCAGTACTTC
CASSSKDGVEQYF
>NA|TRBV5-4|NA|TRBJ2-1
TGTGCCAGCGCTGACGGCGGGTCCTACAATGAGCAGTTCTTC
CASADGGSYNEQFF
>few|TRBV28|NA|TRBJ1-1
TGTGCCAGCAGTTTACTGGGGAACAGGGTGAACACTGAAGCTTTCTTT
CASSLLGNRVNTEAFF
>NA|TRBV5-4|TRBD1|TRBJ1-1
TGTGCCAGCAGCTTGGCCGGGACAGGGGGTCAAGTAGCTTTCTTT
CASSLAGTGGQVAFF
>NA|TRBV28|NA|TRBJ1-6
TGTGCCAGCCGGGAGCCCTATAATTCACCCCTCCACTTT
CASREPYNSPLHF
>NA|TRBV7-2|TRBD1|TRBJ2-7
TGTGCCAGCAGCTTGGACGGGACAGGCATCTACGAGCAGTACTTC
CASSLDGTGIYEQYF
>NA|TRBV3-1/TRBV3-2|NA|TRBJ1-3
TGTGCCAGCAGCCAAGTAATGGACAGCTCTGGAAACACCATATATTTT
CASSQVMDSSGNTIYF
>NA|TRBV9|NA|TRBJ2-3
TGTGCCAGCAGCCTTAAGGAGAGGGTTGATACGCAGTATTTT
CASSLKERVDTQYF
>NA|TRBV7-9|NA|TRBJ2-7
TGTGCCAGCAGCCCGAGCCCAAGGCGGAACGAGCAGTACTTC
CASSPSPRRNEQYF
>NA|TRBV5-5|NA|TRBJ1-2
TGTGCCAGCAGCTTAGTATCAAGAGCCGGCTACACCTTC
CASSLVSRAGYTF
>NA|TRBV29-1|NA|TRBJ2-5
TGCAGCGTTGAGTGGGGTGGAGGGCGAGAAGAGACCCAGTACTTC
CSVEWGGGREETQYF
>NA|TRBV28|TRBD1|TRBJ1-6
TGTGCCAGCAGCCTACCCCCGGGACAGGGGAATTCACCCCTCCACTTT
CASSLPPGQGNSPLHF
>NA|TRBV19|NA|TRBJ2-2
TGTGCCAGTAGTCCCGGTGGAGGGGTCACCGGGGAGCTGTTTTTT
CASSPGGGVTGELFF
>NA|TRBV24-1|TRBD1|TRBJ2-1
TGTGCCACCAGTGGTTACAGGGGGAGCAATGAGCAGTTCTTC
CATSGYRGSNEQFF